This T cell receptor (beta chain) was sequenced for a study of blood T cell repertoires in COVID-19. Study information: Samples came from the United States, Italy and Spain, spanning acute and convalescent COVID-19. From T cells, B-cell-depleted T cells, or PBMCs came the material, which was cDNA or gDNA.

Germline CDR1 is SEHNR and CDR2 is FQNEAQ (reference sequence). V lost 5 bases and J 1 base, leaving 8 bases between the germline ends. The CDR3 has 13 amino acids. The authors' processing: Estimation of nucleated cell counts relied on the amplification of reference gene primers. Profiled with immunoSEQ multiplex PCR; TCRdb holds only in-frame clones, not every one. V, J and clone size are taken as reported in that table, and D and trimming were inferred from the DNA itself. The repertoire consists of about 80,000 clones, with around 76% occurring once and the leading ten covering 15% to 20%. The genes are TRBV7-9 and TRBJ1-1; D perhaps matches TRBD1 (6 bases). This TCR was recovered from a man between 65 and 79 years old with active or convalescent COVID-19. Material: peripheral blood. As DNA, the CDR3 is TGTGCCAGCAGCCCGACAGGGAACACTGAAGCTTTCTTT. This translates into CASSPTGNTEAFF.